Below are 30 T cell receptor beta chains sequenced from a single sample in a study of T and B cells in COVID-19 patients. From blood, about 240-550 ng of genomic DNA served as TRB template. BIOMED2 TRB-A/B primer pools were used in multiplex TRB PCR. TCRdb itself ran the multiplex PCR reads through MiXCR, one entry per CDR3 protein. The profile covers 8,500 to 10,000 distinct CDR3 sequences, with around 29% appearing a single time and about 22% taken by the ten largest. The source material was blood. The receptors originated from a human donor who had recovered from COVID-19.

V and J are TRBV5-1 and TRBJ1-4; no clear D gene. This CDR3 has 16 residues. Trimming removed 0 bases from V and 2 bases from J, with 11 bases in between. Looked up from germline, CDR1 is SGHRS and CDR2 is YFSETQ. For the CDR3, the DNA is TGCGCCAGCAGCTTGGCCCCCCCAGGCACTAATGAAAAACTGTTTTTT. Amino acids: CASSLAPPGTNEKLFF.

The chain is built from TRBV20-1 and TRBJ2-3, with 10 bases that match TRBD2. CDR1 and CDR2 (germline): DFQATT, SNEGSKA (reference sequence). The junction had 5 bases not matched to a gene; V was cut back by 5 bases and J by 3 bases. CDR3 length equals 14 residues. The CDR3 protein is CSADSGGGTDTQYF. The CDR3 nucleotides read TGCAGTGCTGACAGCGGGGGGGGGACAGATACGCAGTATTTT.

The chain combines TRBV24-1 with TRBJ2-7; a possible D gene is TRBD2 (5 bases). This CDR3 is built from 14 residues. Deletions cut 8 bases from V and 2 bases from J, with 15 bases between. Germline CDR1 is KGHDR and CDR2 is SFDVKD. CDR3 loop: CATITFGVAYEQYF. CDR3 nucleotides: TGTGCCACCATAACCTTCGGGGTAGCCTACGAGCAGTACTTC.

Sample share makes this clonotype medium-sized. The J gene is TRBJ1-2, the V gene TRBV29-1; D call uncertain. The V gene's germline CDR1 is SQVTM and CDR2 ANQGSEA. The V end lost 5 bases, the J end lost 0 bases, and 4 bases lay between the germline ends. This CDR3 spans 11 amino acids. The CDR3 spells CSVTANYGYTF. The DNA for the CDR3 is TGCAGCGTTACAGCTAACTATGGCTACACCTTC. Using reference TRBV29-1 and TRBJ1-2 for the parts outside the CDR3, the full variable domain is SAVISQKPSRDICQRGTSLTIQCQVDSQVTMMFWYRQQPGQSLTLIATANQGSEATYESGFVIDKFPISRPNLTFSTLTVSNMSPEDSSIYLCSVTANYGYTFGSGTRLTVV.

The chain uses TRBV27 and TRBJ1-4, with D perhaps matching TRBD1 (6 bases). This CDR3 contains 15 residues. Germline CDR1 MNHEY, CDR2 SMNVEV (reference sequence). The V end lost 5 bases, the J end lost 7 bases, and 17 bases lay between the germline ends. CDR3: CASSAHREGSEKLFF. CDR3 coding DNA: TGTGCCAGCAGTGCCCACAGGGAGGGAAGTGAAAAACTGTTTTTT. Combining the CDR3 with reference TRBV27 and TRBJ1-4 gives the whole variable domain EAQVTQNPRYLITVTGKKLTVTCSQNMNHEYMSWYRQDPGLGLRQIYYSMNVEVTDKGDVPEGYKVSRKEKRNFPLILESPSPNQTSLYFCASSAHREGSEKLFFGSGTQLSVL.

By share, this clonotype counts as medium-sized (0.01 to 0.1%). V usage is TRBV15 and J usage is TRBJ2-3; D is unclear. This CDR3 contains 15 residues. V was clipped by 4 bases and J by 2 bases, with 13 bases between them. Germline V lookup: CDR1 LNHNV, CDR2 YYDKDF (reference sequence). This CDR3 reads CATSINGQNTDTQYF. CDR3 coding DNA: TGTGCCACCAGCATCAACGGGCAAAACACAGATACGCAGTATTTT.

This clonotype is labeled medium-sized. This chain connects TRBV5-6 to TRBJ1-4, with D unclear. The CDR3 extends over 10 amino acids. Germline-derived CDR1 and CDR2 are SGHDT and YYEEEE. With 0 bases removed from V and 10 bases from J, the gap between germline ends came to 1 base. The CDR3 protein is CASSLGKLFF. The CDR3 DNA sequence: TGTGCCAGCAGCTTGGGAAAACTGTTTTTT.

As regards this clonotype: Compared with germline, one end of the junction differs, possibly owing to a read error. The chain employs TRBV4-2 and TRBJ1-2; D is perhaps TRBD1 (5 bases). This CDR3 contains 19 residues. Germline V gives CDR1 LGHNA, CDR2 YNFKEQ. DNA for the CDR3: TGCGCCAGCAGCCAAGTCCTTCGGGCAGGGTTGACGGTGGACTATGGCTACACCTTC. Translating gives CASSQVLRAGLTVDYGYTF.

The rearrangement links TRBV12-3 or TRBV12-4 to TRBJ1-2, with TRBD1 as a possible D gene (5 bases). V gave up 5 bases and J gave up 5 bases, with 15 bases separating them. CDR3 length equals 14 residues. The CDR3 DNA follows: TGTGCCAGCAGTCCGCCGGGACGGATTTATGGCTACACCTTC. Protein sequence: CASSPPGRIYGYTF.

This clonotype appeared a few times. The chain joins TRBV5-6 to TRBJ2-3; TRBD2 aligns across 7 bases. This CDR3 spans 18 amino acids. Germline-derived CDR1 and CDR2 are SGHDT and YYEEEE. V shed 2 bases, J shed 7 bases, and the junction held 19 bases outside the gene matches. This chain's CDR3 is CASSLLIDASGHTNTQYF. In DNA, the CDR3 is TGTGCCAGCAGCTTATTGATAGACGCTAGCGGCCATACAAATACGCAGTATTTT.

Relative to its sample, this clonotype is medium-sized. For the CDR3, the DNA is TGTGCCAGCTCACTACGACAAAATCCCCAAGAGACCCAGTACTTC. This codes for CASSLRQNPQETQYF. V usage is TRBV18 and J usage is TRBJ2-5; D is undetermined. CDR1 and CDR2 (germline): KGHSH, LQKENI. The CDR3 is 15 residues long. The ends were cut back, 4 bases at V and 1 base at J, with 13 bases in the middle.

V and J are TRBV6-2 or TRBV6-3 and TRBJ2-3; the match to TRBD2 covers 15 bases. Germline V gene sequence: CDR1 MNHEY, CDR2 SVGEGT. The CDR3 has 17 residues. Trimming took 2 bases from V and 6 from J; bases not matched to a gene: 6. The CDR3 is CASSYPKGTSGGDTQYF. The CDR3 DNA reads TGTGCCAGCAGTTACCCGAAGGGGACTAGCGGGGGGGATACGCAGTATTTT.

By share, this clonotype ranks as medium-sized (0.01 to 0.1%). The CDR3 reads CASSPDRRSYEQYF. The CDR3 nucleotides read TGTGCCAGCAGTCCTGACAGGCGCTCCTACGAGCAGTACTTC. The chain employs TRBV27 and TRBJ2-7; possible D gene TRBD1, 6 bases. Germline V CDR1 and CDR2: MNHEY, SMNVEV (reference sequence). Trimming cost V 5 bases and J 0 bases, with 11 bases left between them. The CDR3 totals 14 residues.

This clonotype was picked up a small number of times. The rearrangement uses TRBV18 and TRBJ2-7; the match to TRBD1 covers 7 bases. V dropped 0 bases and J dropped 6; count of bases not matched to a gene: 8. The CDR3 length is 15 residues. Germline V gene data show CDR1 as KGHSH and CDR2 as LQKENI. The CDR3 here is CASSPPKGTVVEQYF. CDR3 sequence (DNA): TGTGCCAGCTCACCACCCAAGGGGACAGTTGTCGAGCAGTACTTC.

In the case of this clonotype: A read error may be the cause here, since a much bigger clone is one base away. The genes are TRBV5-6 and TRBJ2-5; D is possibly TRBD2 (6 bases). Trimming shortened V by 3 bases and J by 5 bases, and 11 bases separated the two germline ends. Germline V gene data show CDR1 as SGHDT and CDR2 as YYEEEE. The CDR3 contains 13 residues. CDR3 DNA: TGTGCCAGCAGCTCGACTAGAGTTGAGACCCAGTACTTC. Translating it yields CASSSTRVETQYF.

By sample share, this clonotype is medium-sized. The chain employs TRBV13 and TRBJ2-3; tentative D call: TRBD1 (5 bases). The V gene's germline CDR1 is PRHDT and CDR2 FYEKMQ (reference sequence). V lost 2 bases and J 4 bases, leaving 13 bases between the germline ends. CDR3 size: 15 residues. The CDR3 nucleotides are TGTGCCAGCAGCTTACAGGGTATGGCAGCAGATACGCAGTATTTT. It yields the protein CASSLQGMAADTQYF.

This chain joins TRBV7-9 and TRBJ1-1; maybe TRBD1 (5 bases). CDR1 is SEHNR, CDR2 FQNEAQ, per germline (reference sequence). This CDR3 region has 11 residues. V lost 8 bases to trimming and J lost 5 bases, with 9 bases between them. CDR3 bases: TGTGCCAGCGCAGGGATAACTGAAGCTTTCTTT. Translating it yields CASAGITEAFF. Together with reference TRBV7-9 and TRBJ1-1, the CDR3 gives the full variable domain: DTGVSQNPRHKITKRGQNVTFRCDPISEHNRLYWYRQTLGQGPEFLTYFQNEAQLEKSRLLSDRFSAERPKGSFSTLEIQRTEQGDSAMYLCASAGITEAFFGQGTRLTVV.

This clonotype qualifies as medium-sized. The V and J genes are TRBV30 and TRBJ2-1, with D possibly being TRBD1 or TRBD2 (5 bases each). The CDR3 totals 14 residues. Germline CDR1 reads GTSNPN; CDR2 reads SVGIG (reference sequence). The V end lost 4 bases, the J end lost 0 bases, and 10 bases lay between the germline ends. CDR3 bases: TGTGCCTGGACTCTTGGGGGCTCCTACAATGAGCAGTTCTTC. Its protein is CAWTLGGSYNEQFF.

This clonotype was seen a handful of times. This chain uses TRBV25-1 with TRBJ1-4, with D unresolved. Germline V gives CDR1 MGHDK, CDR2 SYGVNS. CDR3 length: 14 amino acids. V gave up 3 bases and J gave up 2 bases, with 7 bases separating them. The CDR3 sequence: CASSDSTTNEKLFF. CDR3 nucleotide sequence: TGTGCCAGCAGTGACAGCACCACTAATGAAAAACTGTTTTTT.

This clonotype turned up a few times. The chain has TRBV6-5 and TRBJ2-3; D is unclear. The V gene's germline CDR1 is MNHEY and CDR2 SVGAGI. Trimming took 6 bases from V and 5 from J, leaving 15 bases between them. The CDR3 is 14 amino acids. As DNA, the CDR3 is TGTGCCAGCAGCTTGGTCCGAGGAGAAGATACGCAGTATTTT. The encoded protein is CASSLVRGEDTQYF.

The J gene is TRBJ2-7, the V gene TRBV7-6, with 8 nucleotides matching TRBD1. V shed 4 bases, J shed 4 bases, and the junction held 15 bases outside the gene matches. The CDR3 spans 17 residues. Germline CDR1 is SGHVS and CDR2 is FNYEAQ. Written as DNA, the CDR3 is TGTGCCAGCAGCTCGTACCCGGACAGGGCGACCGGGTACGAGCAGTACTTC. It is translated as CASSSYPDRATGYEQYF.

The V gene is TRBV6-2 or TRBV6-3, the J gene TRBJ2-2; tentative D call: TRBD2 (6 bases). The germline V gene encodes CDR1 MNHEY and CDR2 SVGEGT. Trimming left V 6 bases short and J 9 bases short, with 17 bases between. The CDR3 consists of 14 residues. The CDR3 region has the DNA TGTGCCAGCAGCCCGACTAGTTGGTCCAGGGAGCTGTTTTTT. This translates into CASSPTSWSRELFF.

The DNA for the CDR3 is TGTGCCAGCAGTTTCGGACCTAATCAGCCCCAGCATTTT. It specifies CASSFGPNQPQHF. The chain links TRBV12-3 or TRBV12-4 to TRBJ1-5; D unresolved. This CDR3 has 13 residues. The ends were cut back, 3 bases at V and 4 bases at J, with 7 bases in the middle.

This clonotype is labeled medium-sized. The CDR3 loop is CAWSSSGGADTQYF. The CDR3 region has the DNA TGTGCCTGGAGTTCGAGCGGGGGGGCCGATACGCAGTATTTT. The V gene is TRBV30, the J gene TRBJ2-3, with 10 bases that match TRBD2. Germline V gives CDR1 GTSNPN, CDR2 SVGIG (reference sequence). The J segment lost 6 bases and the V segment lost 2 bases, leaving 5 bases of the junction unmatched. The CDR3 contains 14 residues. Filled out from reference TRBV30 and TRBJ2-3, the complete variable domain reads SQTIHQWPATLVQPVGSPLSLECTVEGTSNPNLYWYRQAAGRGLQLLFYSVGIGQISSEVPQNLSASRPQDRQFILSSKKLLLSDSGFYLCAWSSSGGADTQYFGPGTRLTVL.

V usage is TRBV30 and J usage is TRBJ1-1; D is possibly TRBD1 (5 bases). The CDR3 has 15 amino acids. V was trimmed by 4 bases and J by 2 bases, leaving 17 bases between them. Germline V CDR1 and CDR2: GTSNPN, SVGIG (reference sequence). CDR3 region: CAWNQGPIYNTEAFF. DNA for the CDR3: TGTGCCTGGAACCAGGGCCCGATCTATAACACTGAAGCTTTCTTT.

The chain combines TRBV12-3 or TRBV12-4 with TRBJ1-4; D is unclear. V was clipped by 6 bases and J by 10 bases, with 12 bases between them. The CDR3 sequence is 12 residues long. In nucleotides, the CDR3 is TGTGCCAGCAGCCGCCCCGGAGGAAAACTGTTTTTT. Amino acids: CASSRPGGKLFF.

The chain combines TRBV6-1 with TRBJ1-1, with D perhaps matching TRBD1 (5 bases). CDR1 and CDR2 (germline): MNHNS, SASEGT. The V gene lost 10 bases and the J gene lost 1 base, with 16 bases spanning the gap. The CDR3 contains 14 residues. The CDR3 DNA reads TGTGCCATGGGGGTGGGGACCGGGAACACTGAAGCTTTCTTT. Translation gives CAMGVGTGNTEAFF.

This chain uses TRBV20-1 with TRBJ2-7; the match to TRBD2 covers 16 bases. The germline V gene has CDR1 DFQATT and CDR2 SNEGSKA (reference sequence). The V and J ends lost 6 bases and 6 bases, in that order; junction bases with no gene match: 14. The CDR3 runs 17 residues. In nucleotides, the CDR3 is TGCAGTGCCGTAAAGGGGACTAGCGGGGGGGTGCATCTCGAGCAGTACTTC. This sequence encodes CSAVKGTSGGVHLEQYF.

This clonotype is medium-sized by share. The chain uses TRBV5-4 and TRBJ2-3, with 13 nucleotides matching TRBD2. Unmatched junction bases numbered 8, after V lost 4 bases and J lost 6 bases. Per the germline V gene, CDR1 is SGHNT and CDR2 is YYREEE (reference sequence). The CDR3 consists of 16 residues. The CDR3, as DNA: TGTGCCAGCAGCACCCGACTAGCGGGGGGACATGATACGCAGTATTTT. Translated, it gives CASSTRLAGGHDTQYF.

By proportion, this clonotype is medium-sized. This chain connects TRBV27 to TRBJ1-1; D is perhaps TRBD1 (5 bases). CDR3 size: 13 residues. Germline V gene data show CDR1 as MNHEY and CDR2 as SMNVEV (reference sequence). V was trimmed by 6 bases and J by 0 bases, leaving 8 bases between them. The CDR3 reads CASSKGLNTEAFF. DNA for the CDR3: TGTGCCAGCAGCAAGGGGCTGAACACTGAAGCTTTCTTT.